This is a list of T cell receptor beta chains from one sample in a study of T cells of healthy individuals. A single record per CDR3 protein comes from TCRdb applying MiXCR to the 5' RACE reads. The sample lists roughly 87,000 distinct CDR3 sequences; approximately 15% were seen once. The receptors originated from a human donor in good health. CDR3s leave out the opening cysteine and the closing phenylalanine or tryptophan. D genes are given only for firm matches.

V gene,CDR3 length,J gene,D gene,CDR3 protein
TRBV7-2,15,TRBJ1-2,NA,ASSSGTSYLPNYGYT
TRBV5-1,11,TRBJ2-2,NA,ASIQGSTGELF
TRBV28,11,TRBJ1-1,NA,ASSRAGPTEAF
TRBV27,11,TRBJ1-1,TRBD1,ASSKDREAEAF
TRBV6-2/TRBV6-3,11,TRBJ1-2,TRBD1,ASSYLSGGGYT
TRBV4-3,14,TRBJ2-2,TRBD2,ASSQDGGRATGELF
TRBV20-1,10,TRBJ2-5,NA,SANRGRETQY
TRBV5-1,10,TRBJ1-1,NA,ASSLEYTEAF
TRBV7-2,12,TRBJ1-3,NA,ASSLGYSGNTIY
TRBV7-2,12,TRBJ2-3,NA,ASSSDYAGDTQY
TRBV7-9,13,TRBJ2-6,NA,ASSVGVSGANVLT
TRBV5-1,15,TRBJ2-2,NA,ASRDVATPVYFGELF
TRBV2,14,TRBJ2-3,TRBD2,ASSGRLAASTDTQY
TRBV18,11,TRBJ1-2,NA,ASSPRTDYGYT
TRBV7-9,12,TRBJ2-1,TRBD1,ASSLVSGGNEQF
TRBV11-2,14,TRBJ2-5,NA,ASSFPLMVVGETQY
TRBV10-3,9,TRBJ1-2,NA,AISDNYGYT
TRBV20-1,13,TRBJ2-7,TRBD2,SASDLASGGHEQY
TRBV29-1,9,TRBJ1-1,NA,SVFGSYEAF
TRBV29-1,13,TRBJ2-7,TRBD2,SVESKGTSGDEQY
TRBV7-2,11,TRBJ2-5,NA,ASSFLPWESQY
TRBV2,12,TRBJ2-3,NA,ASRPSEKTDTQY
TRBV6-5,11,TRBJ2-5,TRBD2,ASSYLGGETQY
TRBV7-7,13,TRBJ1-1,NA,ASSSTTPGEIEAF
TRBV2,12,TRBJ2-1,NA,ASRGDRAYNEQF
TRBV28,12,TRBJ2-7,NA,ASSSRGSTYEQY
TRBV20-1,10,TRBJ2-1,NA,SASMVEDEQF
TRBV24-1,14,TRBJ2-3,TRBD2,ATSDWVGGTTDTQY
TRBV7-3,11,TRBJ1-1,NA,ASSPEAGGEAF
TRBV11-3,10,TRBJ2-2,NA,ASSQISGELF
TRBV27,14,TRBJ2-3,NA,ASSSPSAPSTDTQY
TRBV7-8,10,TRBJ2-4,TRBD2,ASSGEGNIQY
TRBV7-9,9,TRBJ1-1,NA,ASSLDTEAF
TRBV7-2,10,TRBJ1-6,NA,ASSENRRPLH
TRBV29-1,12,TRBJ1-2,NA,SVARDRALYGYT
TRBV19,15,TRBJ1-3,TRBD1,ASSSTWDSGSGNTIY